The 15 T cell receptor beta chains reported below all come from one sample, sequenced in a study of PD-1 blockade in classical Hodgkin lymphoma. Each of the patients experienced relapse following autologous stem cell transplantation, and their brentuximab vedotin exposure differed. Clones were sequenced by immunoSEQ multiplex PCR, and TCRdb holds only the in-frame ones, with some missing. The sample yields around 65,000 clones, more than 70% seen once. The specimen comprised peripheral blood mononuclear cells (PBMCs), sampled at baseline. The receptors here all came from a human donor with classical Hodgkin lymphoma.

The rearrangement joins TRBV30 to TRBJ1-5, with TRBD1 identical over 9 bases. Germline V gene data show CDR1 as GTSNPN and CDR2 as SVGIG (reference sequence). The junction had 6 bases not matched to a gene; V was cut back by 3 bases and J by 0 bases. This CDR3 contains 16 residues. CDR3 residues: CAWSPGGQGSNQPQHF. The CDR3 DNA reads TGTGCCTGGAGCCCAGGGGGACAGGGTAGCAATCAGCCCCAGCATTTT.

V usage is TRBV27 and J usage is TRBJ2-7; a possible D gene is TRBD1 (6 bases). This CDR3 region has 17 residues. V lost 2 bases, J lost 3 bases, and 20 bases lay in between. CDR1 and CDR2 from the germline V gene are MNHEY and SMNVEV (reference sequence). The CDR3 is CASSLKMSWTVFYEQYF. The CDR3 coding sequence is TGTGCCAGCAGTTTAAAAATGTCCTGGACAGTCTTCTACGAGCAGTACTTC.

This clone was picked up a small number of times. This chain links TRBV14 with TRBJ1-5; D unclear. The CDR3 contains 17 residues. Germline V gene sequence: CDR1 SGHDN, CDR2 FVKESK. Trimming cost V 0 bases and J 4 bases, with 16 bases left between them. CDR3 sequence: CASSQERPTRGNQPQHF. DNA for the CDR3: TGTGCCAGCAGCCAAGAAAGGCCTACGCGAGGAAATCAGCCCCAGCATTTT.

The CDR3 nucleotides read TGTGCAAGTCGCTTAGCGAGGCTAGCATCTTTTAGCACAGATACGCAGTATTTT. It codes for CASRLARLASFSTDTQYF. The genes are TRBV12-2 and TRBJ2-3; no check of the table's D call, TRBD2, against the DNA was made. TRBV12-2 is annotated as a pseudogene. The CDR3 spans 18 residues.

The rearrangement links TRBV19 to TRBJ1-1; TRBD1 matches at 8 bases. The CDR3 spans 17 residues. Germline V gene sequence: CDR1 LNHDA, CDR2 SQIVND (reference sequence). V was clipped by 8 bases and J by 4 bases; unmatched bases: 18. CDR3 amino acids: CASLPGTGHTGATEAFF. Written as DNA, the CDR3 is TGTGCCAGTTTACCGGGGACAGGCCATACCGGGGCCACTGAAGCTTTCTTT.

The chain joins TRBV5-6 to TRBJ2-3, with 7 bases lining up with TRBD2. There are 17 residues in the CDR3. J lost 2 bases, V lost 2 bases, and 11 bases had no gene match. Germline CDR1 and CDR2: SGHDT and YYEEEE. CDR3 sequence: CASSFFTGTTYTDTQYF. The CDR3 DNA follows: TGTGCCAGCAGCTTCTTTACCGGGACTACTTACACAGATACGCAGTATTTT.

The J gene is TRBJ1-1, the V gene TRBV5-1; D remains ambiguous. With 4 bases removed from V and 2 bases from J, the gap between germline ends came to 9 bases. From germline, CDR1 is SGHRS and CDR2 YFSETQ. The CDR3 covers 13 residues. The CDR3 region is CASSEDVNTEAFF. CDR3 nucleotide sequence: TGCGCCAGCAGCGAGGACGTAAACACTGAAGCTTTCTTT.

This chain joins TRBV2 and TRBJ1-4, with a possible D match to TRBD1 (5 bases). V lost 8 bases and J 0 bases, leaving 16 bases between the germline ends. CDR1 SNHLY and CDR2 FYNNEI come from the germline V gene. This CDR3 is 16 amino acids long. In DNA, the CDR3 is TGTGCCAGCCTCATTGCTGAGACAGCAACTAATGAAAAACTGTTTTTT. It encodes CASLIAETATNEKLFF.

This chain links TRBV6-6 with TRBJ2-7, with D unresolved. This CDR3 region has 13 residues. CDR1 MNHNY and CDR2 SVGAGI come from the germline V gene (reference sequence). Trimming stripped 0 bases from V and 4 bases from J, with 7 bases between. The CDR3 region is CASSYSRQYEQYF. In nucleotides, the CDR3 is TGTGCCAGCAGTTACTCGAGGCAGTACGAGCAGTACTTC.

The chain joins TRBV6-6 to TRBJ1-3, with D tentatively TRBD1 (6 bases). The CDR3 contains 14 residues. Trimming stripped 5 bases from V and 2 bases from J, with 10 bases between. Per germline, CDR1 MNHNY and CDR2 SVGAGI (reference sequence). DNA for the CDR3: TGTGCCAGCAGTCAGGGGTCCCCTGGAAACACCATATATTTT. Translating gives CASSQGSPGNTIYF.

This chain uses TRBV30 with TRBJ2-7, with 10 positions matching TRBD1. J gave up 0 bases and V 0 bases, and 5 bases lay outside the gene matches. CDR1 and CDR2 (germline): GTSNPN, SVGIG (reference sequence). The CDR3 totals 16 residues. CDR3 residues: CAWSVLRDRGSYEQYF. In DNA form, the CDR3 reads TGTGCCTGGAGTGTACTCCGGGACAGGGGCTCCTACGAGCAGTACTTC.

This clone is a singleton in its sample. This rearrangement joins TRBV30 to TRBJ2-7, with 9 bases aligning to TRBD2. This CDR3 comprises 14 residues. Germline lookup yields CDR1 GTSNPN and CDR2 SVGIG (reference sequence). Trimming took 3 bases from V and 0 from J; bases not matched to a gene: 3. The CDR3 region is CAWRVTSGSYEQYF. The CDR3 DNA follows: TGTGCCTGGAGGGTGACTAGCGGCTCCTACGAGCAGTACTTC.

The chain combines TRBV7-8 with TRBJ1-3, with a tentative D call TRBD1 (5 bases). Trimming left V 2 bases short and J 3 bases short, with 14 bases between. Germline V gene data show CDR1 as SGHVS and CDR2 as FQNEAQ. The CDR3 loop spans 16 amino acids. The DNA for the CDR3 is TGTGCCAGCAGCTTACGTCTCGGGGCGGGTGGAAACACCATATATTTT. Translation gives CASSLRLGAGGNTIYF.

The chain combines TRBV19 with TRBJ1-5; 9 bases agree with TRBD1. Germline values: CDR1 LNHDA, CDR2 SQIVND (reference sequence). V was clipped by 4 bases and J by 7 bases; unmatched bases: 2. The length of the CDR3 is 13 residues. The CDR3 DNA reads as TGTGCCAGTAGTAGACAGGGGGACCAGCCCCAGCATTTT. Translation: CASSRQGDQPQHF.

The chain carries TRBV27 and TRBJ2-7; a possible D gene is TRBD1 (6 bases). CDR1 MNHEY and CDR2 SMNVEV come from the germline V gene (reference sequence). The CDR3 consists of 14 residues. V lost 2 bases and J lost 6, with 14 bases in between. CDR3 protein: CASSLGGGGAEQYF. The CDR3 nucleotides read TGTGCCAGCAGTTTAGGGGGTGGGGGCGCCGAGCAGTACTTC.